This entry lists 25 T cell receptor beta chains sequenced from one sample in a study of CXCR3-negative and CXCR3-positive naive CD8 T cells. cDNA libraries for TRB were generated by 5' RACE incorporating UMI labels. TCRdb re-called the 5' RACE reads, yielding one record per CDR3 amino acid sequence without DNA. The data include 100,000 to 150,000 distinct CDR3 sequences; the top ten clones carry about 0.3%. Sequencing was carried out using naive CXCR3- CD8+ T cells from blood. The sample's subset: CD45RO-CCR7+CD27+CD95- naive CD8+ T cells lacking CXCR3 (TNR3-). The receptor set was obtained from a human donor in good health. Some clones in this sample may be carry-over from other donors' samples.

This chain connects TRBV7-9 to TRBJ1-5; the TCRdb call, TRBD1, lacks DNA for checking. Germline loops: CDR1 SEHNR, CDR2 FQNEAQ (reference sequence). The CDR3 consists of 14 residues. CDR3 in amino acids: CASSEGTGNQPQHF. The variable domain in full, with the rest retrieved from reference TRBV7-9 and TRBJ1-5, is DTGVSQNPRHKITKRGQNVTFRCDPISEHNRLYWYRQTLGQGPEFLTYFQNEAQLEKSRLLSDRFSAERPKGSFSTLEIQRTEQGDSAMYLCASSEGTGNQPQHFGDGTRLSIL.

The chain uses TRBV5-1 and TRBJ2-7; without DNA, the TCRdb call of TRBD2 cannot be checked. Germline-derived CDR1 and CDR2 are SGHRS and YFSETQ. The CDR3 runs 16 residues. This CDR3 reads CASSLELGGRPYEQYF.

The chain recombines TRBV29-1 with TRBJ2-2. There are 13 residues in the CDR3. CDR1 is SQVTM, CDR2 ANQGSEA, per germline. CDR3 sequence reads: CSVDIENTGELFF.

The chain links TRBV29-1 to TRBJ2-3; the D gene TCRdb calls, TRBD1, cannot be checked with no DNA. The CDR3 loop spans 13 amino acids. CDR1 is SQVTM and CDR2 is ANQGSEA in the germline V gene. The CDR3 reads CSVRTGITDTQYF.

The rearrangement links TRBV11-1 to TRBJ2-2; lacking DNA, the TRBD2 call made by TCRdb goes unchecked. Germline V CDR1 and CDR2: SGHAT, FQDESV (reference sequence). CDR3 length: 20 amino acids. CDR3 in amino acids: CASSPGGSASGSSDTGELFF.

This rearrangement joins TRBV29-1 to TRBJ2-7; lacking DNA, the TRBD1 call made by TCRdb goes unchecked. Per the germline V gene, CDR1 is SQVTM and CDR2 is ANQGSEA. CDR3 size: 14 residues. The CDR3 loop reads CSVVPRDEPYEQYF.

This CDR3 reads CASSLARGGHEQFF. This chain links TRBV7-9 with TRBJ2-1; TCRdb names TRBD1, which stays unverified in the absence of DNA. The CDR3 consists of 14 residues. From germline, CDR1 is SEHNR and CDR2 FQNEAQ (reference sequence).

This CDR3 reads CASSEARGGRDQPQHF. The J gene is TRBJ1-5, the V gene TRBV2; no DNA is available, so the TRBD1 call from TCRdb remains unchecked. The germline gives CDR1 SNHLY, CDR2 FYNNEI. The CDR3 is made up of 16 amino acids.

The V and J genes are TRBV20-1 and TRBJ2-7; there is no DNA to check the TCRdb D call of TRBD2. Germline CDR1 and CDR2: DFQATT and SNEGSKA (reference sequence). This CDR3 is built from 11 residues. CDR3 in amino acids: CSARGLPGLYF.

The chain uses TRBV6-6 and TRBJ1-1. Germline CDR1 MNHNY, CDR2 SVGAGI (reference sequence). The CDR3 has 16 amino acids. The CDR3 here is CASSYSIGGGRAEAFF.

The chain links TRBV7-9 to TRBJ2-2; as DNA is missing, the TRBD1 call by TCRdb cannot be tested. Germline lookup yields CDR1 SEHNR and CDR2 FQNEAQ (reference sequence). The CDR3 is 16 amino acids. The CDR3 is CASSPGQGKNTGELFF.

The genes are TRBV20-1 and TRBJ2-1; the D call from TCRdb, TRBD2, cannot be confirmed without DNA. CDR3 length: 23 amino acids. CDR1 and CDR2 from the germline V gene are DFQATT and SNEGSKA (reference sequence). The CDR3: CSARVGIQTGTSGFPSSYNEQFF.

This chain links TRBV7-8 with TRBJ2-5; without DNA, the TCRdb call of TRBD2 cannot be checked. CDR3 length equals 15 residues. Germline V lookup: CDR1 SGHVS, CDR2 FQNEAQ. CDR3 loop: CASSGGGLGQETQYF. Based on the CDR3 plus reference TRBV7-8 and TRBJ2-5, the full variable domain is GAGVSQSPRYKVAKRGQDVALRCDPISGHVSLFWYQQALGQGPEFLTYFQNEAQLDKSGLPSDRFFAERPEGSVSTLKIQRTQQEDSAVYLCASSGGGLGQETQYFGPGTRLLVL.

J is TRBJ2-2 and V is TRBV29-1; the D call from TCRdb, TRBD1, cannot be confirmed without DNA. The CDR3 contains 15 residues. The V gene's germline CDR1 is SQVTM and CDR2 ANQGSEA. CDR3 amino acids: CSVPGSIPYTGELFF.

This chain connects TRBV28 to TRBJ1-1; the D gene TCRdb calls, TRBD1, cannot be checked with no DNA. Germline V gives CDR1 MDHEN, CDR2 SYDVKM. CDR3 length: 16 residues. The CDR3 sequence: CASSLWGTGVNTEAFF.

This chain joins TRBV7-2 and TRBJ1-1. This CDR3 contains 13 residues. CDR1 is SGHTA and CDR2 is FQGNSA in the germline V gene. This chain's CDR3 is CASSLGFGTEAFF.

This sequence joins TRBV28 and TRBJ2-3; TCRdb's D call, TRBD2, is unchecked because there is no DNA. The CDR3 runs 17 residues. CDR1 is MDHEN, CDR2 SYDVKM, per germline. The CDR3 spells CASSSTTTGLVVNTQYF.

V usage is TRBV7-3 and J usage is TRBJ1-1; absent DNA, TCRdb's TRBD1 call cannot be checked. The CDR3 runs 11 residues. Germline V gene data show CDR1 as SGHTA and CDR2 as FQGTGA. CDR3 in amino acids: CASSQGAGAFF. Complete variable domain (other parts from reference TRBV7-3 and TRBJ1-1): GAGVSQTPSNKVTEKGKYVELRCDPISGHTALYWYRQSLGQGPEFLIYFQGTGAADDSGLPNDRFFAVRPEGSVSTLKIQRTERGDSAVYLCASSQGAGAFFGQGTRLTVV.

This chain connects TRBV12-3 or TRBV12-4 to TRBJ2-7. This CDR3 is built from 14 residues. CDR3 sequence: CASSTTRNAYEQYF.

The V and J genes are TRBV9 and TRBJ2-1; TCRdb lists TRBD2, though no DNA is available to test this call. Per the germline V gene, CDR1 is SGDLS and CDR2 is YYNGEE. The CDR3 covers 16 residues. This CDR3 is CASSVGSGPSYNEQFF.

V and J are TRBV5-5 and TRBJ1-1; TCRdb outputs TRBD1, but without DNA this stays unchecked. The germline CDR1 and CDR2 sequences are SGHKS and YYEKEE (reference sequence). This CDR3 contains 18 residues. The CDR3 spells CASSLGLPTGGRGTEAFF.

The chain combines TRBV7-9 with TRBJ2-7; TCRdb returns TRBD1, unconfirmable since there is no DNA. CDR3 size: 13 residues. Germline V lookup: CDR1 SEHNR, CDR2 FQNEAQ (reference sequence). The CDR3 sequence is CASSPKTAGEQYF.

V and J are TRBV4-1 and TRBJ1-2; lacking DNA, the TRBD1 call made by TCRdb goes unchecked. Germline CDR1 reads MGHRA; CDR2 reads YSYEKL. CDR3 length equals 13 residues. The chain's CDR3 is CASSLNGAEGYTF.

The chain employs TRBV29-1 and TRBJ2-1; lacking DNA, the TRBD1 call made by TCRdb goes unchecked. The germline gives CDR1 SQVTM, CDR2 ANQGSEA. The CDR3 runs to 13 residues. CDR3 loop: CSVSGTGYNEQFF.

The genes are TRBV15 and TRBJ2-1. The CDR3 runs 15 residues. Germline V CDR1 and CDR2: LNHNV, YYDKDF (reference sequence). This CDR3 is CATSRDRTDYNEQFF. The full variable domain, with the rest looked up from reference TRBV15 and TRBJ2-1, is DAMVIQNPRYQVTQFGKPVTLSCSQTLNHNVMYWYQQKSSQAPKLLFHYYDKDFNNEADTPDNFQSRRPNTSFCFLDIRSPGLGDTAMYLCATSRDRTDYNEQFFGPGTRLTVL.